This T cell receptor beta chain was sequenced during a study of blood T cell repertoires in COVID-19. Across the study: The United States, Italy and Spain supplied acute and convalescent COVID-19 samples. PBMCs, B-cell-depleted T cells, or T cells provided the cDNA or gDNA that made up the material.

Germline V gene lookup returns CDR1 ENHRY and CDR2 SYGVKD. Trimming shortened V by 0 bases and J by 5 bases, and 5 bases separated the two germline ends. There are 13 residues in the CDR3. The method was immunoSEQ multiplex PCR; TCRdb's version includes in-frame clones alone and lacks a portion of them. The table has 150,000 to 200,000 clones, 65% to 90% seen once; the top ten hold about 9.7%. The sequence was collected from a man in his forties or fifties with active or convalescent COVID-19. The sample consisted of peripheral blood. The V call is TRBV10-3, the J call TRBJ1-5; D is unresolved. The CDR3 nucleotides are TGTGCCATCAGTGAGTCTGAGTATCAGCCCCAGCATTTT. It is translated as CAISESEYQPQHF.